This T cell receptor (beta chain) was sequenced in a study of T cells after yellow fever vaccination. Study at large: Fractions of low cell number were prepared using SMART-Seq v4 Ultra Low Input. Points from the study as a whole: Overall, a small share of clonotypes was seen in both CD4 and CD8 compartments. Post-booster reappearance was seen for most primary-vaccination clones (roughly 97% CD4, 85% to 90% CD8).

Conversion of TCR transcripts into cDNA relied on 5'RACE template switching, which added a universal primer site and UMIs. MiXCR, run by TCRdb on the 5' RACE reads, gives a single entry per CDR3 protein. The sample records hundreds of thousands of distinct CDR3 sequences, 12% being singletons. The sample holds a few counts of this clonotype. Its specificity is not known. The V and J ends lost 5 bases and 7 bases, in that order; junction bases with no gene match: 7. The CDR3 runs 13 residues. Looked up from germline, CDR1 is GTSNPN and CDR2 is SVGIG (reference sequence). The TCR was taken from a man aged 30 to 39 who received the YFV17D yellow fever vaccine. The starting material was PBMCs, obtained on the day of the yellow fever booster vaccination. This chain joins TRBV30 and TRBJ2-2; TRBD2 aligns across 7 bases. CDR3: CAWAGQRGGELFF. The DNA of the CDR3 is TGTGCCTGGGCAGGCCAGCGGGGCGGGGAGCTGTTTTTT.